This TCR beta chain derives from a study of T-cell memory formation after mild COVID-19. Study-wide background: TCR clusters were mostly donor specific.

Worth noting for this clonotype: The antigen remains unidentified.

Study-level findings and limits: CD4+ contracting clones were found mainly in CM and EM, and CD8+ ones in EMRA. Pre-infection memory showed some responding clones, and this suggested that cross-reactive memory joined.

CDR1 is LNHNV, CDR2 YYDKDF, per germline (reference sequence). V lost 0 bases and J 5 bases, leaving 4 bases between the germline ends. The CDR3 totals 12 residues. TCRdb re-called the 5' RACE reads through MiXCR, storing one row per CDR3 protein. The repertoire holds around 370,000 distinct CDR3 sequences, with more than 20% as singletons. The TCR sequence derives from an adult woman who had mild COVID-19 (a few samples of this study predate the infection). Cell type and time point are not known. Sequencing input: PBMCs or a T cell subset sorted from them (not recorded which). This rearrangement joins TRBV15 to TRBJ2-5; no definite D call. The CDR3 DNA follows: TGTGCCACCAGCAGAGATCGGGAGACCCAGTACTTC. Translating gives CATSRDRETQYF.